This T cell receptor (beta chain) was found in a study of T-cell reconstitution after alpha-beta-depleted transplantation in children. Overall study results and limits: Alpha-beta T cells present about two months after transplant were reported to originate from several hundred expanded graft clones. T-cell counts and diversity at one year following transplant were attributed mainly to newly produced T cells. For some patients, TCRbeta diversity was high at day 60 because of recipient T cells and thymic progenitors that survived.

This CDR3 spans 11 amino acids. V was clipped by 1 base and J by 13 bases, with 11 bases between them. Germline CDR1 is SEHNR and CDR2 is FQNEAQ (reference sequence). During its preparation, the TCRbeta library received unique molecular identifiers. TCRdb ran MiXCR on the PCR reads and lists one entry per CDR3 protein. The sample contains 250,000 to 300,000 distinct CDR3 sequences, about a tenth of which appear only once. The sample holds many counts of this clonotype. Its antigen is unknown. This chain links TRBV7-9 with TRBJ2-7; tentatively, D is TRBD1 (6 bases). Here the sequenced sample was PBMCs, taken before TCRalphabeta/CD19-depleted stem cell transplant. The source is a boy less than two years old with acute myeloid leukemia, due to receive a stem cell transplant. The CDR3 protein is CASSLDRDEYF. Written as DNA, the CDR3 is TGTGCCAGCAGCTTAGACAGGGATGAATACTTC.